This entry lists 18 T cell receptor beta chains sequenced from one sample in a study of CD8+CD57+ T cells in acquired aplastic anemia. Whoever was chosen for sequencing had shown CD8+CD57+ cell expansion by flow cytometry. CDR3 and TCR beta VDJ profiling relied on genomic DNA as the template. TCRdb re-analysed the reads in MiXCR, keeping a single row per CDR3 protein. The table has about 120,000 distinct CDR3 sequences, under 65% seen once; the top ten hold around 29%. Sequencing was carried out using sorted CD4+, CD8+, or CD8+CD57+ T cells (not recorded which) from PBMCs. The receptors come from a human donor with aplastic anemia.

This chain uses TRBV10-1 with TRBJ2-7, with D tentatively TRBD2 (5 bases). Germline V gene sequence: CDR1 WNHNN, CDR2 SYGVQD (reference sequence). V was pared by 5 bases and J by 0 bases, with 11 bases between. The CDR3 has 14 residues. The CDR3 region has the DNA TGCGCCAGCAGTCCTACTAGGAGCTCCTACGAGCAGTACTTC. It is translated as CASSPTRSSYEQYF.

The V gene is TRBV7-3, the J gene TRBJ2-5, with 8 bases identical to TRBD2. The CDR3 length is 14 residues. Germline lookup yields CDR1 SGHTA and CDR2 FQGTGA. The junction had 7 bases not matched to a gene; V was cut back by 6 bases and J by 4 bases. CDR3: CASRRGGQVETQYF. The CDR3 coding sequence is TGTGCCAGCAGGCGCGGGGGGCAGGTAGAGACCCAGTACTTC.

The chain combines TRBV20-1 with TRBJ1-1; D not resolved. V was pared by 0 bases and J by 0 bases, with 11 bases between. This CDR3 spans 15 amino acids. Germline V CDR1 and CDR2: DFQATT, SNEGSKA (reference sequence). Here the CDR3 reads CSARDRTRMNTEAFF. CDR3 nucleotide sequence: TGCAGTGCTAGAGATCGTACTAGAATGAACACTGAAGCTTTCTTT.

CDR3 coding DNA: TGTGCCAGCACCGACCAGGGCCAGCGCCCCCACGAGCAGTACTTC. This encodes CASTDQGQRPHEQYF. The chain recombines TRBV7-9 with TRBJ2-7; tentatively, D is TRBD1 (5 bases). Trimming took off 7 bases at V and 5 bases at J, with 21 bases between the two ends. This CDR3 comprises 15 residues. The germline CDR1 and CDR2 sequences are SEHNR and FQNEAQ (reference sequence).

The chain couples TRBV9 to TRBJ2-3, with 13 nucleotides matching TRBD2. Germline assignment: CDR1 SGDLS and CDR2 YYNGEE. The CDR3 is 15 amino acids. V trimming: 4 bases; J trimming: 5 bases; junction bases outside the gene matches: 4. The CDR3 DNA reads TGTGCCAGCAGCCCCCGGACTAGCGGGGGAGATACGCAGTATTTT. Its protein is CASSPRTSGGDTQYF.

This chain's CDR3 is CATSGTGTPGANVLTF. The CDR3 DNA follows: TGTGCCACCAGCGGAACGGGGACACCTGGGGCCAACGTCCTGACTTTC. The chain links TRBV15 to TRBJ2-6, with D maybe TRBD1 (6 bases). The CDR3 has 16 amino acids. V was cut by 5 bases and J by 2 bases, with 13 bases left in between. CDR1 is LNHNV and CDR2 is YYDKDF in the germline V gene (reference sequence).

The chain combines TRBV7-2 with TRBJ2-7; D is unresolved. Trimming cost V 0 bases and J 3 bases, with 9 bases left between them. Germline CDR1 is SGHTA and CDR2 is FQGNSA. CDR3 length: 14 residues. In nucleotides, the CDR3 is TGTGCCAGCAGCTTAGCAGGACCCCACTACGAGCAGTACTTC. This encodes CASSLAGPHYEQYF.

This clonotype was observed a handful of times. The rearrangement joins TRBV20-1 to TRBJ1-6; D remains unclear. V lost 2 bases and J lost 5, with 7 bases in between. CDR3 size: 13 residues. Germline values: CDR1 DFQATT, CDR2 SNEGSKA (reference sequence). DNA for the CDR3: TGCAGTGCTAGAAGGGCAGATAATTCACCCCTCCACTTT. Encoded protein: CSARRADNSPLHF.

This clonotype was counted a few times. This sequence joins TRBV25-1 and TRBJ1-1; D ambiguous. V was cut by 2 bases and J by 3 bases, with 7 bases left in between. The CDR3 is 13 amino acids. Per germline, CDR1 MGHDK and CDR2 SYGVNS. This CDR3 reads CASSERFYTEAFF. The CDR3 region has the DNA TGTGCCAGCAGTGAAAGGTTCTACACTGAAGCTTTCTTT.

A note on this clonotype: This clone may be a read error of a much larger clone one base away. The chain joins TRBV7-9 to TRBJ2-7; D is ambiguous. The CDR3 is 14 amino acids. Germline V gives CDR1 SEHNR, CDR2 FQNEAQ (reference sequence). The CDR3 DNA sequence: TGTGCCGGCAGCTTAGAGAACAGTGGCTACGAGCAGTACTTC. Its protein is CAGSLENSGYEQYF.

The chain recombines TRBV20-1 with TRBJ1-5, with a possible D match to TRBD1 (5 bases). Trimming left V 4 bases short and J 7 bases short, with 17 bases between. This CDR3 has 14 residues. CDR1 is DFQATT and CDR2 is SNEGSKA in the germline V gene (reference sequence). CDR3 DNA sequence: TGCAGTGCTAAATACGAGGGGTGGGGGCAGCCCCAGCATTTT. Translation: CSAKYEGWGQPQHF.

The chain links TRBV7-8 to TRBJ2-7; 12 bases are a match to TRBD2. CDR1 is SGHVS and CDR2 is FQNEAQ in the germline V gene. The J segment lost 6 bases and the V segment lost 5 bases, leaving 11 bases of the junction unmatched. This CDR3 region has 16 residues. CDR3 in DNA: TGTGCCAGCAGCACGACTAGCGGGGGACCTAAGGGCGAGCAGTACTTC. Protein: CASSTTSGGPKGEQYF.

The J gene is TRBJ2-7, the V gene TRBV20-1; D gene unclear. Germline-derived CDR1 and CDR2 are DFQATT and SNEGSKA (reference sequence). The CDR3 runs to 12 residues. Trimming removed 6 bases at V and 12 bases at J, with 21 bases between. As DNA, the CDR3 is TGCAGTGCACCCGGGTCGGTACCTGTACGGTACTTC. It yields the protein CSAPGSVPVRYF.

As concerns this clonotype: One end of the junction varies from germline; a read error may be responsible. This chain connects TRBV7-9 to TRBJ1-2, with TRBD1 matching over 7 bases. Per the germline V gene, CDR1 is SEHNR and CDR2 is FQNEAQ (reference sequence). This CDR3 is 14 amino acids long. The CDR3 reads CASSSSDRDSGYAF. CDR3 nucleotides: TGTGCCAGTAGCAGTTCCGACAGGGACTCTGGCTACGCCTTC.

Only one count was recorded for this clonotype. A read error may produce the germline difference seen at one junction end. The chain has TRBV7-8 and TRBJ2-5; TRBD2 is a possible D gene (5 bases). The germline gives CDR1 SGHVS, CDR2 FQNEAQ. CDR3 length equals 13 residues. CDR3 protein: CASTLAPQETQYF. In DNA, the CDR3 is TGTGCCAGCACCTTAGCGCCCCAAGAGACCCAGTACTTC.

V is TRBV9 and J is TRBJ2-7; 10 bases agree with TRBD2. CDR1 is SGDLS, CDR2 YYNGEE, per germline. The CDR3 totals 15 residues. J gave up 4 bases and V 0 bases, and 4 bases lay outside the gene matches. As DNA, the CDR3 is TGTGCCAGCAGCGTAGATGTAGCGGGAGGTTACGAGCAGTACTTC. Encoded protein: CASSVDVAGGYEQYF. Full variable domain (missing parts from reference TRBV9 and TRBJ2-7): DSGVTQTPKHLITATGQRVTLRCSPRSGDLSVYWYQQSLDQGLQFLIQYYNGEERAKGNILERFSAQQFPDLHSELNLSSLELGDSALYFCASSVDVAGGYEQYFGPGTRLTVT.

V usage is TRBV29-1 and J usage is TRBJ2-7; 9 nucleotides agree with TRBD1. Trimming took 3 bases from V and 3 from J; bases not matched to a gene: 9. The CDR3 length is 15 residues. Germline-derived CDR1 and CDR2 are SQVTM and ANQGSEA. This CDR3 reads CSVEVAGQGGYEQYF. DNA of the CDR3: TGCAGCGTTGAGGTCGCGGGACAGGGTGGCTACGAGCAGTACTTC.

This rearrangement joins TRBV19 to TRBJ1-5; 9 bases are shared with TRBD1. Germline CDR1 is LNHDA and CDR2 is SQIVND (reference sequence). Trimming removed 3 bases from V and 3 bases from J; junction bases left unmatched: 12. The CDR3 totals 18 residues. DNA of the CDR3: TGTGCCAGTAGTATTGGTGGGACAGGGAATTTCCCCAATCAGCCCCAGCATTTT. Translated, it gives CASSIGGTGNFPNQPQHF.